This entry lists 2 T cell receptor beta chains sequenced from one sample in a study of cytomegalovirus exposure and HLA in healthy donors. PCR amplification relied on 60 Vbeta primers (plus 13 Jbeta primers). TCRdb's table, derived via immunoSEQ multiplex PCR, lists solely in-frame clones and lacks some. The repertoire holds some 40,000 clones, with around 53% as singletons. The sequenced sample was PBMCs. The receptors derive from a woman between 40 and 50 years old in good health and CMV-seropositive.

The chain couples TRBV5-1 to TRBJ1-2; 9 positions agree with TRBD1. The V and J ends lost 4 bases and 0 bases, in that order; junction bases with no gene match: 1. The germline V gene encodes CDR1 SGHRS and CDR2 YFSETQ. The CDR3 has 14 amino acids. CDR3 sequence reads: CASSRTGANYGYTF. The DNA of the CDR3 is TGCGCCAGCAGCAGGACAGGGGCTAACTATGGCTACACCTTC.

The genes are TRBV11-2 and TRBJ1-1; D gene uncertain. The CDR3 extends over 14 amino acids. Germline values: CDR1 SGHAT, CDR2 FQNNGV. The germline V and J ends were trimmed by 6 bases and 1 base, with 12 bases remaining between them. The CDR3 DNA follows: TGTGCCAGCAGTCGGTTATCTAGGAACACTGAAGCTTTCTTT. It translates to CASSRLSRNTEAFF.